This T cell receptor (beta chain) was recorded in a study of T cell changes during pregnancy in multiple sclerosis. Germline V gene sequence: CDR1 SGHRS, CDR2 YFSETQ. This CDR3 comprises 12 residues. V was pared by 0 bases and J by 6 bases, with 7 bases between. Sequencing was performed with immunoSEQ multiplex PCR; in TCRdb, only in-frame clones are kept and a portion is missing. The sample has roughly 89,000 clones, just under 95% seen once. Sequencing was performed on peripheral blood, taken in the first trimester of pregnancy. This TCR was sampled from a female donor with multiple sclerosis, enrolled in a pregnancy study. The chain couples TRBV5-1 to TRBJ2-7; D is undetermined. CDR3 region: CASSLERSEQYF. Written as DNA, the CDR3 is TGCGCCAGCAGCTTGGAGAGGTCCGAGCAGTACTTC.